The 26 T cell receptor beta chains below come from one sample, sequenced in a study of STAT5B mutations in CD4+ large granular lymphocyte leukemia. Only in-frame clones appear in the TCRdb table, and some are missing; sequencing was by immunoSEQ multiplex PCR. The sample has more than 30,000 clones, less than 80% seen once; the top ten hold 2.5% to 3%. Sequenced: CD4+ T cells from blood buffy coats. These receptors were collected from a human donor in good health.

This rearrangement joins TRBV4-1 to TRBJ2-1; the D gene is possibly TRBD1 (6 bases). The V gene lost 2 bases and the J gene lost 1 base, with 12 bases spanning the gap. The germline V gene has CDR1 MGHRA and CDR2 YSYEKL. This CDR3 comprises 16 residues. Written as DNA, the CDR3 is TGCGCCAGCAGCCAACCCCCAGGGGAATCCTACAATGAGCAGTTCTTC. Encoded protein: CASSQPPGESYNEQFF.

This clone was seen only a few times. The chain uses TRBV28 and TRBJ1-6; no reliable D call. This CDR3 is 11 amino acids long. Trimming shortened V by 6 bases and J by 11 bases, and 8 bases separated the two germline ends. Germline lookup yields CDR1 MDHEN and CDR2 SYDVKM. CDR3 DNA sequence: TGTGCCAGCAGCTCGGATCCACCCCTCCACTTT. Residues: CASSSDPPLHF.

The gene calls are TRBV27 and TRBJ1-6; D unclear. V lost 4 bases and J lost 0, with 13 bases in between. CDR3 length: 17 residues. Germline CDR1 and CDR2: MNHEY and SMNVEV (reference sequence). CDR3: CASSSDWSSSYNSPLHF. DNA for the CDR3: TGTGCCAGCAGTTCGGACTGGAGCTCCTCCTATAATTCACCCCTCCACTTT.

This sequence joins TRBV7-3 and TRBJ2-2; perhaps TRBD1 as D (5 bases). V was clipped by 4 bases and J by 6 bases, with 9 bases between them. Germline V gives CDR1 SGHTA, CDR2 FQGTGA. CDR3 length equals 13 residues. The CDR3: CASSSEGAGELFF. CDR3 coding DNA: TGTGCCAGCAGCTCCGAAGGGGCCGGGGAGCTGTTTTTT.

The chain has TRBV4-3 and TRBJ1-6; 11 bases are a match to TRBD1. This CDR3 has 16 residues. V gave up 1 base and J gave up 10 bases; unmatched junction bases: 6. Germline V CDR1 and CDR2: LGHNA, YSLEER. CDR3 region: CASSQVRTGGKSPLHF. The CDR3 DNA reads TGCGCCAGCAGCCAAGTCCGGACAGGGGGCAAATCACCCCTCCACTTT.

This clone was counted a few times. The V gene is TRBV18, the J gene TRBJ1-5; no clear D gene. Trimming removed 2 bases at V and 0 bases at J, with 5 bases between. The CDR3 length is 14 residues. Germline CDR1 is KGHSH and CDR2 is LQKENI. As DNA, the CDR3 is TGTGCCAGCTCACCAGTAGATAGCAATCAGCCCCAGCATTTT. It translates to CASSPVDSNQPQHF. Using reference TRBV18 and TRBJ1-5 for the parts outside the CDR3, the full variable domain is NAGVMQNPRHLVRRRGQEARLRCSPMKGHSHVYWYRQLPEEGLKFMVYLQKENIIDESGMPKERFSAEFPKEGPSILRIQQVVRGDSAAYFCASSPVDSNQPQHFGDGTRLSIL.

The chain has TRBV7-2 and TRBJ1-5; D remains ambiguous. Deletions cut 5 bases from V and 1 base from J, with 12 bases between. CDR1 is SGHTA and CDR2 is FQGNSA in the germline V gene. This CDR3 region has 15 residues. The CDR3 loop is CASSPPGISNQPQHF. The DNA of the CDR3 is TGTGCCAGCAGCCCCCCGGGTATAAGCAATCAGCCCCAGCATTTT. The whole variable domain, remainder taken from reference TRBV7-2 and TRBJ1-5, is GAGVSQSPSNKVTEKGKDVELRCDPISGHTALYWYRQSLGQGLEFLIYFQGNSAPDKSGLPSDRFSAERTGGSVSTLTIQRTQQEDSAVYLCASSPPGISNQPQHFGDGTRLSIL.

CDR3 bases: TGTGCCAGCAGCCCGATTCAGGGGGCGCGAGACTATGGCTACACCTTC. This codes for CASSPIQGARDYGYTF. The chain recombines TRBV5-8 with TRBJ1-2; TRBD1 aligns across 8 bases. Germline values: CDR1 SGHTS, CDR2 YDEGEE. V dropped 4 bases and J dropped 3; count of bases not matched to a gene: 11. This CDR3 comprises 16 residues.

The CDR3 sequence: CASSVRHPGTSTDTQYF. The CDR3 DNA sequence: TGTGCCAGCAGTGTAAGACACCCCGGGACTAGCACAGATACGCAGTATTTT. The genes are TRBV2 and TRBJ2-3, with TRBD2 as a possible D gene (6 bases). The CDR3 sequence is 17 residues long. V lost 4 bases to trimming and J lost 0 bases, with 17 bases between them. The V gene's germline CDR1 is SNHLY and CDR2 FYNNEI.

The chain links TRBV27 to TRBJ2-7; no reliable D call. The CDR3 consists of 13 residues. The V gene lost 4 bases and the J gene lost 7 bases, with 14 bases spanning the gap. CDR1 and CDR2 from the germline V gene are MNHEY and SMNVEV (reference sequence). The CDR3 bases are TGTGCCAGCAGTTCGTATAGTTCTGAAGAGCAGTACTTC. Its translation is CASSSYSSEEQYF.

The gene calls are TRBV7-9 and TRBJ2-2; 7 nucleotides align to TRBD2. The CDR3 extends over 14 amino acids. Germline CDR1 is SEHNR and CDR2 is FQNEAQ (reference sequence). V lost 5 bases, J lost 5 bases, and 5 bases stayed unmatched. CDR3 sequence (DNA): TGTGCCAGCAGCCCGGGGGGTAAAACCGGGGAGCTGTTTTTT. Translated, it gives CASSPGGKTGELFF.

The chain has TRBV5-1 and TRBJ2-7; a weak D match, TRBD1 (5 bases). V was cut by 4 bases and J by 4 bases, with 12 bases left in between. Germline V lookup: CDR1 SGHRS, CDR2 YFSETQ. CDR3 length: 13 amino acids. The CDR3 sequence is CASSPDSLYEQYF. DNA of the CDR3: TGCGCCAGCAGCCCTGACAGCCTTTACGAGCAGTACTTC.

This clone appeared once. This chain connects TRBV9 to TRBJ2-3; 10 positions agree with TRBD2. Trimming took 3 bases from V and 0 from J; bases not matched to a gene: 1. The CDR3 spans 15 residues. CDR1 and CDR2 (germline): SGDLS, YYNGEE. The CDR3 sequence: CASSGTSGSTDTQYF. The DNA for the CDR3 is TGTGCCAGCAGCGGGACTAGCGGTAGCACAGATACGCAGTATTTT. Complete variable domain (other parts from reference TRBV9 and TRBJ2-3): DSGVTQTPKHLITATGQRVTLRCSPRSGDLSVYWYQQSLDQGLQFLIQYYNGEERAKGNILERFSAQQFPDLHSELNLSSLELGDSALYFCASSGTSGSTDTQYFGPGTRLTVL.

The chain uses TRBV18 and TRBJ1-6; 9 bases line up with TRBD1. This CDR3 is built from 18 residues. CDR1 is KGHSH, CDR2 LQKENI, per germline. J gave up 7 bases and V 2 bases, and 12 bases lay outside the gene matches. As DNA, the CDR3 is TGTGCCAGCTCACCATTCGTCCCGGGACAGGGAACCAATTCACCCCTCCACTTT. It is translated as CASSPFVPGQGTNSPLHF. Full variable domain (rest looked up from reference TRBV18 and TRBJ1-6): NAGVMQNPRHLVRRRGQEARLRCSPMKGHSHVYWYRQLPEEGLKFMVYLQKENIIDESGMPKERFSAEFPKEGPSILRIQQVVRGDSAAYFCASSPFVPGQGTNSPLHFGNGTRLTVT.

This clone was observed a handful of times. This chain connects TRBV30 to TRBJ1-4, with a possible D match to TRBD1 (5 bases). CDR1 is GTSNPN and CDR2 is SVGIG in the germline V gene (reference sequence). The CDR3 sequence is 13 residues long. V was clipped by 0 bases and J by 13 bases, with 15 bases between them. The CDR3 coding sequence is TGTGCCTGGAGTGTGCCAGGGAAACGGAGACTGTTTTTT. This translates into CAWSVPGKRRLFF.

This clone has only one observation. The chain joins TRBV7-8 to TRBJ2-6; 13 bases are a match to TRBD2. Germline-derived CDR1 and CDR2 are SGHVS and FQNEAQ. The V segment lost 4 bases and the J segment 1 base; nucleotides outside the gene matches: 4. The CDR3 contains 18 residues. CDR3 sequence reads: CASSWRTSGRSGANVLTF. The CDR3 DNA reads as TGTGCCAGCAGCTGGCGGACTAGCGGGAGATCTGGGGCCAACGTCCTGACTTTC.

The genes are TRBV10-3 and TRBJ1-6; maybe TRBD1 (6 bases). CDR1 and CDR2 from the germline V gene are ENHRY and SYGVKD. Deletions cut 6 bases from V and 5 bases from J, with 11 bases between. The CDR3 sequence is 14 residues long. CDR3: CAIRTDSNNSPLHF. CDR3 sequence (DNA): TGTGCCATCAGGACGGACAGCAATAATTCACCCCTCCACTTT.

The chain recombines TRBV6-5 with TRBJ2-7; 11 bases are a match to TRBD2. The CDR3 loop spans 14 amino acids. V shed 5 bases, J shed 3 bases, and the junction held 3 bases outside the gene matches. Germline V CDR1 and CDR2: MNHEY, SVGAGI. CDR3 in DNA: TGTGCCAGCAGTGCAGGACTAGCGGGCTACGAGCAGTACTTC. This encodes CASSAGLAGYEQYF.

This chain joins TRBV7-2 and TRBJ1-2, with D unclear. Germline V gene sequence: CDR1 SGHTA, CDR2 FQGNSA. The CDR3 loop spans 16 amino acids. V dropped 6 bases and J dropped 4 bases, with 21 bases sitting between them. The CDR3 is CASRGSTRLYSYGYTF. DNA for the CDR3: TGTGCCAGCAGAGGCTCCACTCGATTATATTCCTATGGCTACACCTTC.

The V call is TRBV6-5, the J call TRBJ1-1; D unresolved. The CDR3 sequence is 15 residues long. Trimming removed 0 bases from V and 6 bases from J, with 14 bases in between. Germline V gene lookup returns CDR1 MNHEY and CDR2 SVGAGI. The CDR3 DNA sequence: TGTGCCAGCAGTTACTCGATCGCGGGGATGGCTGAAGCTTTCTTT. It encodes CASSYSIAGMAEAFF.

CDR3 bases: TGTGCCAGCAGCTATGGGGGGTTACTGGGATCACCCCTCCACTTT. The encoded protein is CASSYGGLLGSPLHF. The V gene is TRBV7-8, the J gene TRBJ1-6; TRBD1 is a possible D gene (5 bases). Germline V gene data show CDR1 as SGHVS and CDR2 as FQNEAQ. This CDR3 contains 15 residues. Trimming pared 4 bases from V and 10 bases from J, leaving 17 bases between.

The V call is TRBV4-1, the J call TRBJ1-4; D gene ambiguous. Trimming took off 4 bases at V and 7 bases at J, with 25 bases between the two ends. The CDR3 loop spans 18 amino acids. Germline CDR1 and CDR2: MGHRA and YSYEKL. As DNA, the CDR3 is TGCGCCAGCAGCCGCCGTAGTACGAAGTTAGAAGGAGGTGAAAAACTGTTTTTT. Its translation: CASSRRSTKLEGGEKLFF.

The chain combines TRBV18 with TRBJ2-7, with 9 bases that match TRBD2. This CDR3 has 15 residues. Germline V CDR1 and CDR2: KGHSH, LQKENI. V shed 6 bases, J shed 1 base, and the junction held 7 bases outside the gene matches. The CDR3 DNA reads TGTGCCAGCTCCCCAGGCGGGGGGGCATCCTACGAGCAGTACTTC. It codes for CASSPGGGASYEQYF.

This clone has only a few counts. The chain links TRBV19 to TRBJ2-5, with D perhaps being TRBD1 or TRBD2 (6 bases each). This CDR3 is built from 15 residues. Trimming shortened V by 3 bases and J by 5 bases, and 16 bases separated the two germline ends. Germline V lookup: CDR1 LNHDA, CDR2 SQIVND (reference sequence). The CDR3 nucleotides are TGTGCCAGTAGTATCTGGGGGGACATAACGGAGACCCAGTACTTC. It is translated as CASSIWGDITETQYF.

This clone has a handful of counts. The V and J genes are TRBV6-6 and TRBJ1-6, with a possible D match to TRBD1 (6 bases). V gave up 6 bases and J gave up 6 bases, with 15 bases separating them. Germline CDR1 is MNHNY and CDR2 is SVGAGI (reference sequence). CDR3 length: 15 residues. CDR3 residues: CASSRDRLFNSPLHF. Written as DNA, the CDR3 is TGTGCCAGCAGCCGCGACAGGCTCTTTAATTCACCCCTCCACTTT.

This clone has just a few counts. CDR3 amino acids: CASSAQETQYF. CDR3 bases: TGTGCCAGCTCAGCCCAAGAGACCCAGTACTTC. The gene calls are TRBV18 and TRBJ2-5; D remains ambiguous. The CDR3 sequence is 11 residues long. Trimming pared 5 bases from V and 1 base from J, leaving 2 bases between. Per germline, CDR1 KGHSH and CDR2 LQKENI.